One sample yielded the 8 T cell receptor beta chains listed below, sequenced in a study of cytomegalovirus exposure and HLA in healthy donors. With 60 Vbeta and 13 Jbeta primers, the PCR was carried out. Sequencing used immunoSEQ multiplex PCR; TCRdb keeps in-frame clones, though not all of them. The sample has approximately 170,000 clones; roughly three quarters are singletons. Input material: PBMCs. All receptors come from a woman in her forties in good health and CMV-seropositive.

In DNA form, the CDR3 reads TGTGCCATCAGTGACAGGAGGTTTGACTATGGCTACACCTTC. It encodes CAISDRRFDYGYTF. The chain joins TRBV10-3 to TRBJ1-2; D is unclear. CDR1 and CDR2 from the germline V gene are ENHRY and SYGVKD. The CDR3 runs to 14 residues. The V gene lost 3 bases and the J gene lost 3 bases, with 11 bases spanning the gap.

This clone came up once. The chain employs TRBV9 and TRBJ1-6; perhaps TRBD1 as D (6 bases). Trimming removed 4 bases at V and 10 bases at J, with 15 bases between. Germline V CDR1 and CDR2: SGDLS, YYNGEE. The CDR3 loop spans 14 amino acids. CDR3 coding DNA: TGTGCCAGCAGCATAACAGGGTACGGGTCACCCCTCCACTTT. Translation: CASSITGYGSPLHF.

The V call is TRBV5-1, the J call TRBJ2-7, with 9 nucleotides matching TRBD1. The CDR3 sequence is 14 residues long. The germline CDR1 and CDR2 sequences are SGHRS and YFSETQ. V shed 5 bases and J 5 bases; nucleotides not matched to a gene: 8. CDR3 sequence reads: CASRRDREWDEQYF. CDR3 nucleotides: TGCGCCAGCAGGAGGGACAGGGAATGGGACGAGCAGTACTTC.

A note on this clone: Sequence at one end of the junction differs from germline and may be a read error. V usage is TRBV7-9 and J usage is TRBJ1-1; D unresolved. CDR3 length: 12 amino acids. Germline V lookup: CDR1 SEHNR, CDR2 FQNEAQ (reference sequence). CDR3 protein: CSSSSDQIEAFF. The CDR3 DNA follows: TGTTCCAGCAGCTCAGATCAGATTGAAGCTTTCTTT.

This chain connects TRBV5-1 to TRBJ2-2, with a weak D call TRBD2 (5 bases). Germline values: CDR1 SGHRS, CDR2 YFSETQ. This CDR3 is 15 amino acids long. Trimming stripped 0 bases from V and 1 base from J, with 7 bases between. The CDR3 protein is CASSLEGVNTGELFF. CDR3 nucleotides: TGCGCCAGCAGCTTGGAGGGAGTGAACACCGGGGAGCTGTTTTTT. The complete variable domain, with remaining parts taken from reference TRBV5-1 and TRBJ2-2, reads KAGVTQTPRYLIKTRGQQVTLSCSPISGHRSVSWYQQTPGQGLQFLFEYFSETQRNKGNFPGRFSGRQFSNSRSEMNVSTLELGDSALYLCASSLEGVNTGELFFGEGSRLTVL.

The chain employs TRBV30 and TRBJ1-2, with D possibly being TRBD1 (6 bases). This CDR3 comprises 14 residues. The germline CDR1 and CDR2 sequences are GTSNPN and SVGIG (reference sequence). V lost 4 bases and J 7 bases, leaving 19 bases between the germline ends. The CDR3 spells CAWKEPHRESGYTF. The DNA of the CDR3 is TGTGCCTGGAAAGAACCCCACAGGGAGTCTGGCTACACCTTC.

This chain uses TRBV5-1 with TRBJ1-1; TRBD1 is a possible D gene (5 bases). The CDR3 spans 14 residues. Trimming cost V 1 base and J 1 base, with 8 bases left between them. In germline, CDR1 is SGHRS, CDR2 YFSETQ. CDR3 nucleotides: TGCGCCAGCAGCTTGTCCCAGGGGAACACTGAAGCTTTCTTT. This encodes CASSLSQGNTEAFF.

The genes are TRBV7-9 and TRBJ1-1; D gene ambiguous. The CDR3 extends over 13 amino acids. CDR1 is SEHNR and CDR2 is FQNEAQ in the germline V gene (reference sequence). Trimming removed 2 bases at V and 4 bases at J, with 8 bases between. This chain's CDR3 is CASSLMASTEAFF. In nucleotides, the CDR3 is TGTGCCAGCAGCTTAATGGCCTCCACTGAAGCTTTCTTT.